The 28 T cell receptor beta chains below all came from one sample that was sequenced in a study. MiXCR was run by TCRdb on the 5' RACE reads, yielding one entry per CDR3 protein. The sample consists of about 54,000 distinct CDR3 sequences, 17% of them appearing once. The specimen was naive CD4+ T cells sorted from blood. Subset denoted: naive CD4+ T cells, CD4+CD45RA+CD25-. These receptors all stem from a female donor with breast cancer.

This clonotype was observed a handful of times. The chain combines TRBV11-2 with TRBJ2-3; a weak D match, TRBD2 (5 bases). V gave up 0 bases and J gave up 3 bases, with 10 bases separating them. The length of the CDR3 is 15 residues. CDR1 and CDR2 (germline): SGHAT, FQNNGV. As DNA, the CDR3 is TGTGCCAGCAGCTTAGACCATTCGGGGACAGATACGCAGTATTTT. As protein: CASSLDHSGTDTQYF. Looking up the rest from reference TRBV11-2 and TRBJ2-3 gives the full variable domain: EAGVAQSPRYKIIEKRQSVAFWCNPISGHATLYWYQQILGQGPKLLIQFQNNGVVDDSQLPKDRFSAERLKGVDSTLKIQPAKLEDSAVYLCASSLDHSGTDTQYFGPGTRLTVL.

The chain uses TRBV12-5 and TRBJ2-1; D not resolved. The germline V gene encodes CDR1 LGHNT and CDR2 FRNRAP. V lost 6 bases to trimming and J lost 3 bases, with 6 bases between them. This CDR3 is built from 12 residues. The CDR3 protein is CASGPDYNEQFF. The CDR3 nucleotides are TGTGCTAGTGGCCCGGACTACAATGAGCAGTTCTTC.

This clonotype showed up just a few times. V usage is TRBV6-1 and J usage is TRBJ2-7, with TRBD1 matching 12 bases. Trimming took 7 bases from V and 3 from J; bases not matched to a gene: 10. Germline loops: CDR1 MNHNS, CDR2 SASEGT. This CDR3 is built from 16 residues. The CDR3 spells CASTGTGGNVYYEQYF. The DNA for the CDR3 is TGTGCCAGCACTGGGACAGGGGGCAATGTCTACTACGAGCAGTACTTC.

This clonotype has just a few counts. The V gene is TRBV7-2, the J gene TRBJ2-7; 12 nucleotides match TRBD2. CDR1 and CDR2 from the germline V gene are SGHTA and FQGNSA. The CDR3 covers 15 residues. Losses at the gene ends were 4 bases for V and 1 base for J; bases not matched to a gene: 2. CDR3 loop: CASSSTSGGSYEQYF. In DNA, the CDR3 is TGTGCCAGCAGCTCGACTAGCGGGGGATCCTACGAGCAGTACTTC.

V and J are TRBV4-3 and TRBJ2-7; a weak D match, TRBD1 (6 bases). Trimming removed 3 bases from V and 3 bases from J, with 15 bases in between. This CDR3 has 15 amino acids. Germline lookup yields CDR1 LGHNA and CDR2 YSLEER. CDR3 amino acids: CASSQRLGQGYEQYF. The CDR3 coding sequence is TGCGCCAGCAGCCAGAGGCTGGGACAAGGCTACGAGCAGTACTTC.

This clonotype was seen a handful of times. The chain uses TRBV6-2 or TRBV6-3 and TRBJ2-1; D possibly matches TRBD1 or TRBD2 (5 bases each). V was shortened by 4 bases and J by 2 bases, with 12 bases between the two germline ends. This CDR3 has 15 amino acids. Germline V gene lookup returns CDR1 MNHEY and CDR2 SVGEGT. The CDR3 spells CASSSPGRTYNEQFF. Here the CDR3 DNA reads TGTGCCAGCAGTTCACCGGGACGGACCTACAATGAGCAGTTCTTC.

This clonotype was counted a few times. Possible read error: a much larger clone is one base away. The rearrangement links TRBV6-5 to TRBJ1-2; maybe TRBD1 (6 bases). CDR1 MNHEY and CDR2 SVGAGI come from the germline V gene. V was cut by 6 bases and J by 8 bases, with 16 bases left in between. The CDR3 has 13 amino acids. The CDR3 nucleotides are TGTGCCAGCAGGTACCGAAACAGGGAGGGCTACACCTTC. It translates to CASRYRNREGYTF.

This clonotype was detected a few times. This chain uses TRBV30 with TRBJ2-1; TRBD2 matches at 7 bases. Germline values: CDR1 GTSNPN, CDR2 SVGIG (reference sequence). CDR3 length equals 15 residues. The J segment lost 0 bases and the V segment lost 2 bases, leaving 4 bases of the junction unmatched. The CDR3 region is CAWSRLAASYNEQFF. The CDR3 nucleotides are TGTGCCTGGAGTAGGCTAGCGGCCTCCTACAATGAGCAGTTCTTC. Combining the CDR3 with reference TRBV30 and TRBJ2-1 gives the whole variable domain SQTIHQWPATLVQPVGSPLSLECTVEGTSNPNLYWYRQAAGRGLQLLFYSVGIGQISSEVPQNLSASRPQDRQFILSSKKLLLSDSGFYLCAWSRLAASYNEQFFGPGTRLTVL.

The chain has TRBV24-1 and TRBJ2-2, with D possibly being TRBD1 or TRBD2 (5 bases each). This CDR3 contains 14 residues. Trimming stripped 6 bases from V and 6 bases from J, with 13 bases between. Looked up from germline, CDR1 is KGHDR and CDR2 is SFDVKD. CDR3 nucleotide sequence: TGTGCCACCAGTCCCGGGACCACGGCCGGGGAGCTGTTTTTT. It codes for CATSPGTTAGELFF.

This clonotype was detected only a few times. V is TRBV5-1 and J is TRBJ2-3; D tentatively fits TRBD1 or TRBD2 (5 bases each). V was shortened by 0 bases and J by 2 bases, with 7 bases between the two germline ends. This CDR3 region has 14 residues. Germline values: CDR1 SGHRS, CDR2 YFSETQ. The CDR3 DNA is TGCGCCAGCAGCTTGGGGGGGTACACAGATACGCAGTATTTT. Translated, it gives CASSLGGYTDTQYF.

In the case of this clonotype: At one end the junction does not follow the germline gene, possibly because of a read error. The CDR3 sequence is CGVVVGQADTGELFF. The CDR3 DNA is TGCGGCGTTGTTGTGGGGCAGGCGGACACCGGGGAGCTGTTTTTT. V and J are TRBV29-1 and TRBJ2-2, with TRBD1 as a possible D gene (5 bases). The CDR3 totals 15 residues. Germline V CDR1 and CDR2: SQVTM, ANQGSEA.

Points on this clonotype: The junction departs from the called germline gene at one end, perhaps through a read error. V usage is TRBV12-3 or TRBV12-4 and J usage is TRBJ2-4; D gene unclear. The CDR3 is 14 residues long. CDR3 sequence reads: CAGSLDPAANIQYF. For the CDR3, the DNA is TGTGCCGGCAGCCTCGACCCCGCCGCGAACATTCAGTACTTC.

The rearrangement links TRBV4-1 to TRBJ2-6; D call uncertain. The germline gives CDR1 MGHRA, CDR2 YSYEKL. The CDR3 is 17 residues long. The V end lost 4 bases, the J end lost 0 bases, and 13 bases lay between the germline ends. CDR3 bases: TGCGCCAGCAGCCGTATGGACGGACGCTCTGGGGCCAACGTCCTGACTTTC. Protein product: CASSRMDGRSGANVLTF.

J is TRBJ2-5 and V is TRBV6-5; 9 bases match TRBD2. The germline gives CDR1 MNHEY, CDR2 SVGAGI. V dropped 8 bases and J dropped 4; count of bases not matched to a gene: 5. The CDR3 has 13 amino acids. The CDR3 sequence is CASLRAGGETQYF. The CDR3 nucleotides are TGTGCCAGCCTTAGAGCGGGAGGAGAGACCCAGTACTTC.

V is TRBV28 and J is TRBJ2-7; 14 positions agree with TRBD2. J was trimmed by 6 bases and V by 5 bases; bases with no gene match: 18. The germline V gene has CDR1 MDHEN and CDR2 SYDVKM. The CDR3 extends over 19 amino acids. In nucleotides, the CDR3 is TGTGCCAGCAGTACACCGGGACTAGCGGGAGAAGGGGCAATACGCGAGCAGTACTTC. Its protein is CASSTPGLAGEGAIREQYF.

The chain recombines TRBV5-1 with TRBJ2-2; 7 nucleotides agree with TRBD2. With 9 bases clipped from V and 7 bases from J, the junction kept 12 bases outside the gene matches. In germline, CDR1 is SGHRS, CDR2 YFSETQ. CDR3 length equals 14 residues. As DNA, the CDR3 is TGCGCCACCACTTGGGGTGCGGGGGTCGGGGAGCTGTTTTTT. It codes for CATTWGAGVGELFF.

This clonotype came up many times. The V gene is TRBV4-1, the J gene TRBJ2-7; 7 nucleotides match TRBD1. Germline V gene lookup returns CDR1 MGHRA and CDR2 YSYEKL. This CDR3 is 15 amino acids long. V shed 4 bases, J shed 0 bases, and the junction held 6 bases outside the gene matches. The CDR3 DNA is TGCGCCAGCAGCCCCCCGGACAGGTCCTCCTACGAGCAGTACTTC. Encoded protein: CASSPPDRSSYEQYF.

The chain combines TRBV5-1 with TRBJ1-2; D call uncertain. CDR3 length: 12 residues. Germline V lookup: CDR1 SGHRS, CDR2 YFSETQ. V lost 0 bases and J lost 5, with 5 bases in between. In nucleotides, the CDR3 is TGCGCCAGCAGCTTGGACAGATATGGCTACACCTTC. Its protein product is CASSLDRYGYTF.

This clonotype showed up just a few times. The J gene is TRBJ2-2, the V gene TRBV2, with D possibly being TRBD2 (6 bases). The CDR3 extends over 15 amino acids. Trimming left V 6 bases short and J 6 bases short, with 17 bases between. The V gene's germline CDR1 is SNHLY and CDR2 FYNNEI. The CDR3 spells CASSAEREISGELFF. DNA for the CDR3: TGTGCCAGCAGCGCAGAACGGGAGATATCCGGGGAGCTGTTTTTT. Variable domain in full (rest from reference TRBV2 and TRBJ2-2): EPEVTQTPSHQVTQMGQEVILRCVPISNHLYFYWYRQILGQKVEFLVSFYNNEISEKSEIFDDQFSVERPDGSNFTLKIRSTKLEDSAMYFCASSAEREISGELFFGEGSRLTVL.

DNA for the CDR3: TGCAGTGCAGATGGACGGGGGGTGGCTTTCTTT. This translates into CSADGRGVAFF. The V gene is TRBV20-1, the J gene TRBJ1-1; D might be TRBD1 (5 bases). The V end was cut by 6 bases, the J end by 11 bases, with 16 bases between. The germline CDR1 and CDR2 sequences are DFQATT and SNEGSKA (reference sequence). The CDR3 length is 11 residues.

This clonotype was counted a few times. This chain connects TRBV6-5 to TRBJ1-3; D not certain. V was clipped by 6 bases and J by 1 base, with 16 bases between them. Germline CDR1 and CDR2: MNHEY and SVGAGI. This CDR3 is built from 16 residues. The CDR3 bases are TGTGCCAGCAGAAACCCATTGTCTAGTTCTGGAAACACCATATATTTT. It codes for CASRNPLSSSGNTIYF.

This clonotype was detected a few times. The V and J genes are TRBV2 and TRBJ2-7; 7 bases fit TRBD2. Germline values: CDR1 SNHLY, CDR2 FYNNEI. The J segment lost 2 bases and the V segment lost 8 bases, leaving 9 bases of the junction unmatched. The CDR3 totals 14 residues. The CDR3 nucleotides read TGTGCCAGCGGTGGGGGGGGGAACCCCTACGAGCAGTACTTC. Residues: CASGGGGNPYEQYF.

The chain couples TRBV11-2 to TRBJ1-4; 8 nucleotides agree with TRBD1. The CDR3 covers 15 residues. Trimming took 4 bases from V and 6 from J; bases not matched to a gene: 7. Germline V gives CDR1 SGHAT, CDR2 FQNNGV. CDR3 region: CASSSRQGNDEKLFF. DNA of the CDR3: TGTGCCAGCAGCTCACGACAGGGGAATGATGAAAAACTGTTTTTT.

This clonotype was counted a few times. The chain uses TRBV20-1 and TRBJ1-1, with 9 bases matching TRBD1. The junction had 3 bases not matched to a gene; V was cut back by 7 bases and J by 0 bases. Per the germline V gene, CDR1 is DFQATT and CDR2 is SNEGSKA (reference sequence). This CDR3 has 13 residues. This chain's CDR3 is CSGGQGMNTEAFF. The CDR3 DNA is TGCAGTGGAGGACAGGGGATGAACACTGAAGCTTTCTTT.

This clonotype was counted a few times. The genes are TRBV4-3 and TRBJ2-1, with TRBD2 identical over 10 bases. In germline, CDR1 is LGHNA, CDR2 YSLEER. Trimming took 0 bases from V and 10 from J; bases not matched to a gene: 6. The CDR3 extends over 15 amino acids. CDR3 DNA: TGCGCCAGCAGCCAAGAGCTAGCGGGGGATCGGGAGCAGTTCTTC. Its protein product is CASSQELAGDREQFF.

The table lists this clonotype with many counts. This chain's CDR3 is CSARLGGTEAFF. DNA for the CDR3: TGCAGTGCTAGGCTAGGGGGGACTGAAGCTTTCTTT. The chain recombines TRBV20-1 with TRBJ1-1; weak D call: TRBD1 (6 bases). The CDR3 loop spans 12 amino acids. Germline V gives CDR1 DFQATT, CDR2 SNEGSKA (reference sequence). The V and J ends lost 3 bases and 5 bases respectively, with 10 bases between them.

This clonotype was detected a few times. The genes are TRBV28 and TRBJ2-7; the match to TRBD1 covers 11 bases. The CDR3 has 15 residues. The V segment lost 6 bases and the J segment 5 bases; nucleotides outside the gene matches: 9. Germline V gene data show CDR1 as MDHEN and CDR2 as SYDVKM. The CDR3 DNA is TGTGCCAGCAGCCCGTTACGGGACAGGGGGAACGAGCAGTACTTC. It specifies CASSPLRDRGNEQYF.

V and J are TRBV5-1 and TRBJ2-5; 10 nucleotides align to TRBD1. The V gene's germline CDR1 is SGHRS and CDR2 YFSETQ. The CDR3 is 14 amino acids. After removal of 8 bases from V and 3 bases from J, the junction contained 7 bases not matched to a gene. The CDR3 DNA reads TGCGCCAGAAGCACCGGGACAGGGGAAGAGACCCAGTACTTC. Translated: CARSTGTGEETQYF.